This TCR beta chain derives from a study of tumor and adjacent non-tumor tissue in lung cancer (dated by TCRdb to the late 2010s). With respect to the entire study: Of the cohort, about a dozen patients had adenocarcinoma, 2 had squamous cell carcinoma and 1 had small cell lung cancer. Among the approximately 15 patients, ages ranged from roughly 30 to 76 years, about 10 were men and 5 were women, and disease was TNM stage I to III. Sequencing produced about 130,000,000 productive TCRbeta reads in total, an average of approximately 4.2 million reads per sample. The study compared bulk TCRbeta repertoires from lung tumor tissue and matched distant non-tumor lung tissue of some 15 lung cancer patients. TCRbeta CDR3 sequencing was performed on approximately 30 paired specimens, with one tumor sample and one normal lung sample collected per patient.

The CDR3 sequence runs 15 residues, both termini included. The kept DNA is CDR3 alone, 45 bases in frame from the first base. The germline V gene (reference sequence) specifies SGHKS as CDR1 and YYEKEE as CDR2. For this chain, trimming is 8 bases at the V end and 6 bases at the J end, and the number of junction bases without a gene match is 11. Broad study findings and their caveats: Peripheral blood was not sequenced, so blood TCRbeta repertoires in these lung cancer patients were not examined. Only approximately 16 patients were included in the cohort, and the need for larger samples and more detailed clinical data was noted by the authors. Significantly higher TCR diversity was found in younger patients, and higher tumor TCR diversity was associated with shorter overall and disease-free survival. TCR diversity (inverse Simpson) was significantly higher in tumor than in normal lung tissue (about 400 vs 180, P = 0.0075, Mann-Whitney U test). The top 100 clones made up a significantly larger cumulative share of the repertoire in normal lung than in tumor tissue. Neither the sequencing platform nor unique molecular identifiers are mentioned in the methods.

This clonotype was counted once. Its antigen is still unknown. No conserved phenylalanine or tryptophan is present at the end of the CDR3, so a read error is the likely explanation. RNA was isolated from bulk unsorted tissue, and RNA quality was assessed with a NanoDrop ND-1000 and an Agilent 2100. For the normal lung samples, distant non-tumor tissue was collected more than 3 cm away from the tumor edge. Newly diagnosed lung cancer patients without prior chemotherapy who had been admitted for thoracic surgery in China between August and November 2014 were enrolled as donors. Anyone who had undergone radiotherapy or chemotherapy before, or who had another cancer at the same time, was left out of the study. Surgical tissue pieces of 1-2 cm3 were preserved in RNAlater solution and were kept at -80 degrees C until use. Library generation was performed with multiplex PCR. These reads were obtained on an Illumina HiSeq 2500. TCRbeta libraries were constructed through three rounds of nested PCR with primers (Table S4) according to protocols modified from ARM-PCR. PCR products of 200-500 bp were gel-excised and purified with the QIAquick gel extraction kit before sequencing. The authors processed their data as follows. Reads were cleaned with Trimmomatic, merged with FLASH into complete CDR3 sequences, and assigned to V(D)J germline segments with MiTCR. Clonal diversity was calculated as the inverse Simpson's index using VDJtools. In-frame sequences without a premature stop codon were defined as productive reads. The raw public reads went through TCRdb reprocessing: fastp at Q25, MiXCR clone calling, in-frame beta chains kept. Every distinct CDR3 protein forms one entry, paired with its most common genes and DNA. The V and J calls were not made by the authors but by TCRdb's processing. The sample has 90,000 to 110,000 distinct CDR3 sequences on record, about 65% of them singletons. 19% of the sample is held by the ten biggest clonotypes.

The rearrangement joined TRBV5-5 to TRBJ1-6; TRBD1 matches 7 bases in the middle. The receptor comes from a man aged 60-69 years with non-small cell lung cancer. The specimen sequenced was distant non-tumor lung tissue. The encoded CDR3 is CASSLRQGPNSPLHI. The sequenced DNA: TGTGCCAGTAGCCTTAGACAGGGACCTAATTCACCCCTCCACATT.